These 20 T cell receptor beta chains were sequenced from one sample in a study of blood T cell repertoires in COVID-19. Method: immunoSEQ multiplex PCR; TCRdb's copy keeps in-frame clones and lacks some. Here the sample spans about 300,000 clones, 85% to 90% being singletons. The specimen was peripheral blood. These receptors were obtained from a woman aged 50 to 65 with COVID-19, enrolled during active disease.

The J gene is TRBJ2-1, the V gene TRBV14, with 10 nucleotides matching TRBD2. Germline V gene sequence: CDR1 SGHDN, CDR2 FVKESK. The junction had 9 bases not matched to a gene; V was cut back by 1 base and J by 6 bases. This CDR3 has 17 amino acids. The CDR3 nucleotides are TGTGCCAGCAGCCAAGTCTCCGTAGCGGGAGGACGCAATGAGCAGTTCTTC. It codes for CASSQVSVAGGRNEQFF.

The chain uses TRBV7-2 and TRBJ1-5; D not resolved. Germline-derived CDR1 and CDR2 are SGHTA and FQGNSA. The V end was cut by 5 bases, the J end by 4 bases, with 12 bases between. This CDR3 contains 14 residues. The CDR3 nucleotides read TGTGCCAGCAGCCCCAACAGCATAAATCAGCCCCAGCATTTT. Translating gives CASSPNSINQPQHF.

This chain connects TRBV5-5 to TRBJ2-3, with 7 positions matching TRBD1. CDR1 and CDR2 (germline): SGHKS, YYEKEE (reference sequence). This CDR3 is 16 amino acids long. With 0 bases clipped from V and 3 bases from J, the junction kept 7 bases outside the gene matches. Written as DNA, the CDR3 is TGTGCCAGCAGCTTGGCCGGGCAGGGGGTGACAGATACGCAGTATTTT. Residues: CASSLAGQGVTDTQYF.

The table lists this clone with a count of one. The chain uses TRBV6-1 and TRBJ1-5; D is possibly TRBD1 (5 bases). Trimming stripped 2 bases from V and 6 bases from J, with 11 bases between. The CDR3 spans 14 residues. The germline gives CDR1 MNHNS, CDR2 SASEGT. Here the CDR3 reads CASSEFGGSQPQHF. The CDR3 DNA reads as TGTGCCAGCAGTGAATTTGGGGGGAGTCAGCCCCAGCATTTT.

The gene calls are TRBV6-1 and TRBJ1-2; possible D gene TRBD1, 5 bases. The CDR3 sequence is 14 residues long. The germline V and J ends were trimmed by 2 bases and 6 bases, with 13 bases remaining between them. CDR1 and CDR2 from the germline V gene are MNHNS and SASEGT. CDR3 region: CASSESGGVNGYTF. Written as DNA, the CDR3 is TGTGCCAGCAGTGAAAGCGGAGGGGTAAATGGCTACACCTTC.

This rearrangement joins TRBV6-2 or TRBV6-3 to TRBJ2-5; perhaps TRBD2 as D (6 bases). The CDR3 has 15 residues. Trimming removed 2 bases at V and 0 bases at J, with 10 bases between. CDR1 MNHEY and CDR2 SVGEGT come from the germline V gene. CDR3 protein: CASSYRDWYQETQYF. The CDR3 bases are TGTGCCAGCAGTTACCGGGACTGGTACCAAGAGACCCAGTACTTC.

The V call is TRBV5-4, the J call TRBJ1-4, with TRBD1 matching over 8 bases. From germline, CDR1 is SGHNT and CDR2 YYREEE (reference sequence). The ends lost 1 base at V and 7 bases at J; junction bases unmatched: 6. This CDR3 comprises 15 residues. CDR3 in DNA: TGTGCCAGCAGCTTGCTAGGGACAGGATCTGAAAAACTGTTTTTT. Protein sequence: CASSLLGTGSEKLFF.

V and J are TRBV11-3 and TRBJ1-2; D is unclear. The CDR3 spans 13 residues. Between the trimmed V and J ends, which lost 5 bases and 2 bases, there was a span of 9 bases. Germline lookup yields CDR1 SGHNT and CDR2 YENEEA. This CDR3 reads CASSAAENYGYTF. The DNA for the CDR3 is TGTGCCAGCAGCGCGGCAGAAAACTATGGCTACACCTTC. The complete variable domain, with remaining parts taken from reference TRBV11-3 and TRBJ1-2, reads EAGVVQSPRYKIIEKKQPVAFWCNPISGHNTLYWYLQNLGQGPELLIRYENEEAVDDSQLPKDRFSAERLKGVDSTLKIQPAELGDSAVYLCASSAAENYGYTFGSGTRLTVV.

This chain joins TRBV7-7 and TRBJ2-7; 10 nucleotides align to TRBD1. The junction had 1 base not matched to a gene; V was cut back by 3 bases and J by 5 bases. This CDR3 has 13 residues. Germline V gives CDR1 SSHAT, CDR2 FNYEAQ (reference sequence). The chain's CDR3 is CASSFGTGDEQYF. The CDR3 nucleotides are TGTGCCAGCAGCTTTGGGACAGGGGACGAGCAGTACTTC.

The chain couples TRBV7-8 to TRBJ1-2; possibly TRBD1 for D (5 bases). The germline gives CDR1 SGHVS, CDR2 FQNEAQ. The V end lost 5 bases, the J end lost 8 bases, and 21 bases lay between the germline ends. The CDR3 has 15 amino acids. The CDR3 nucleotides read TGTGCCAGCAGCCCTTTGGGAGGAGTTCGGGGCGGCTACACCTTC. It specifies CASSPLGGVRGGYTF. The full variable domain, rest sourced from reference TRBV7-8 and TRBJ1-2, is GAGVSQSPRYKVAKRGQDVALRCDPISGHVSLFWYQQALGQGPEFLTYFQNEAQLDKSGLPSDRFFAERPEGSVSTLKIQRTQQEDSAVYLCASSPLGGVRGGYTFGSGTRLTVV.

In this sample, this clone turned up a few times. The J gene is TRBJ1-3, the V gene TRBV29-1; D is ambiguous. The germline CDR1 and CDR2 sequences are SQVTM and ANQGSEA. The germline V and J ends were trimmed by 6 bases and 0 bases, with 9 bases remaining between them. The CDR3 totals 13 residues. CDR3 protein: CSVFRDSGNTIYF. CDR3 nucleotide sequence: TGCAGCGTCTTCCGGGACTCTGGAAACACCATATATTTT.

The chain carries TRBV19 and TRBJ2-3; D is uncertain. CDR3 size: 11 residues. V gave up 8 bases and J gave up 2 bases, with 5 bases separating them. CDR1 and CDR2 (germline): LNHDA, SQIVND (reference sequence). CDR3 residues: CASGITDTQYF. The DNA of the CDR3 is TGTGCCAGTGGCATCACAGATACGCAGTATTTT.

The V call is TRBV6-1, the J call TRBJ1-1, with a possible D match to TRBD1 (5 bases). Germline-derived CDR1 and CDR2 are MNHNS and SASEGT. V shed 3 bases and J shed 4 bases, with 18 bases lying between them. This CDR3 contains 16 residues. CDR3 sequence (DNA): TGTGCCAGCAGTGATAAGTGGGGCGCATCGGTCACTGAAGCTTTCTTT. Translated: CASSDKWGASVTEAFF.

J is TRBJ2-1 and V is TRBV5-1; 7 bases match TRBD1. Germline assignment: CDR1 SGHRS and CDR2 YFSETQ. V shed 4 bases and J 5 bases; nucleotides not matched to a gene: 9. CDR3 length: 15 amino acids. The CDR3 DNA reads as TGCGCCAGCAGCACCGCCCCGGGACAGAACAATGAGCAGTTCTTC. It translates to CASSTAPGQNNEQFF.

The V gene is TRBV5-8, the J gene TRBJ2-1; 8 bases fit TRBD2. J was trimmed by 1 base and V by 0 bases; bases with no gene match: 12. CDR3 length: 19 amino acids. The germline V gene has CDR1 SGHTS and CDR2 YDEGEE. The DNA for the CDR3 is TGTGCCAGCAGCTTGGTAGTGACTAGCGCCTCCGGATCCTACAATGAGCAGTTCTTC. This sequence encodes CASSLVVTSASGSYNEQFF.

On this clone: The sample carries other DNA sequences with the same CDR3. The J gene is TRBJ1-1, the V gene TRBV11-2; D is uncertain. The CDR3 has 13 residues. Germline lookup yields CDR1 SGHAT and CDR2 FQNNGV. Trimming pared 1 base from V and 2 bases from J, leaving 5 bases between. The DNA of the CDR3 is TGTGCCAGCAGCTTAGGAGAAAACACTGAAGCTTTCTTT. Translated: CASSLGENTEAFF.

In its sample, this clone was seen once. The chain links TRBV12-5 to TRBJ1-6; 7 bases agree with TRBD1. In germline, CDR1 is LGHNT, CDR2 FRNRAP. Trimming at V came to 1 base and at J to 6 bases, leaving 0 bases not matched to a gene. The CDR3 length is 14 residues. CDR3 DNA: TGTGCTAGTGGTTTGGACAGGGGTAATTCACCCCTCCACTTT. It specifies CASGLDRGNSPLHF.

The chain has TRBV7-2 and TRBJ2-7; D gene ambiguous. Trimming removed 2 bases from V and 6 bases from J, with 17 bases in between. The germline V gene encodes CDR1 SGHTA and CDR2 FQGNSA. The CDR3 has 15 residues. CDR3 nucleotide sequence: TGTGCCAGCAGCTTAAGCCCCTTCCAAGTTATCGAGCAGTACTTC. The encoded protein is CASSLSPFQVIEQYF.

V is TRBV15 and J is TRBJ2-3; D gene ambiguous. The CDR3 is 12 residues long. Trimming stripped 2 bases from V and 5 bases from J, with 5 bases between. Germline V gene sequence: CDR1 LNHNV, CDR2 YYDKDF (reference sequence). CDR3 residues: CATSRSQDTQYF. The CDR3 nucleotides read TGTGCCACCAGCAGATCCCAAGATACGCAGTATTTT.

This clone was seen a single time. The rearrangement links TRBV30 to TRBJ2-5; 9 nucleotides match TRBD1. Germline V gives CDR1 GTSNPN, CDR2 SVGIG (reference sequence). The CDR3 has 14 residues. V lost 4 bases and J lost 5; bases outside the gene matches: 8. CDR3 sequence: CAWTTGGRGETQYF. CDR3 DNA: TGTGCCTGGACTACAGGGGGCAGAGGGGAGACCCAGTACTTC.